This TCR beta chain derives from a study of CD8+CD57+ T cells in acquired aplastic anemia. It was genomic DNA that served as the template for profiling TCR beta VDJ and CDR3. TCRdb analysed the reads with MiXCR anew, one entry per CDR3 protein. Of some 150,000 distinct CDR3 sequences in the sample, about 70% were seen once. Patients who underwent sequencing had shown CD8+CD57+ cell expansion by flow cytometry. CDR1 and CDR2 (germline): KGHDR, SFDVKD. The length of the CDR3 is 13 residues. Trimming stripped 2 bases from V and 4 bases from J, with 7 bases between. To note about this clonotype: Its target is unknown.

Study-level points and caveats: Common to patients and controls were roughly 30 CD8+ CDR3 sequences.

The chain recombines TRBV24-1 with TRBJ2-5, with a possible D match to TRBD1 (6 bases). This clonotype originated in a human donor with aplastic anemia. Input material: sorted CD4+, CD8+, or CD8+CD57+ T cells (not recorded which) from PBMCs. This CDR3 is CATSDWGRETQYF. CDR3 coding DNA: TGTGCCACCAGTGATTGGGGGCGAGAGACCCAGTACTTC.